The following is a T cell receptor beta chain sequence with its context. Its antigen is unidentified. The germline V gene has CDR1 LNHNV and CDR2 YYDKDF (reference sequence). V was pared by 2 bases and J by 5 bases, with 8 bases between. The CDR3 consists of 13 residues. One entry per CDR3 protein, called by TCRdb with MiXCR from the RT-PCR reads. The data contain approximately 500,000 distinct CDR3 sequences, 10% to 15% of them seen just once; the ten biggest clones take up about an eighth. The data were obtained in a study of response to subunit inactivated influenza vaccine. Points from the study as a whole: There was a suggestion from the authors that each seasonal influenza vaccination recruits few new T cells.

The chain links TRBV15 to TRBJ2-3; D remains unclear. This TCR was recovered from a man aged 45 to 65 who received an inactivated influenza vaccine. The sequencing here drew on PBMCs from blood, taken roughly 46 days after vaccination. The CDR3 DNA reads TGTGCCACCAGCAGACAAGCACTAGATACGCAGTATTTT. Translated: CATSRQALDTQYF. The variable domain in full, with the rest retrieved from reference TRBV15 and TRBJ2-3, is DAMVIQNPRYQVTQFGKPVTLSCSQTLNHNVMYWYQQKSSQAPKLLFHYYDKDFNNEADTPDNFQSRRPNTSFCFLDIRSPGLGDTAMYLCATSRQALDTQYFGPGTRLTVL.